Listed here are 19 T cell receptor beta chains from one sample, sequenced in a study of vaccination effects on CD4 cells after COVID-19. Their recognized antigens are unknown. The table came from immunoSEQ multiplex PCR; TCRdb's copy has only in-frame clones and leaves some out. The sample has tens of thousands of clones; approximately 79% are singletons. Ahead of sequencing, the ViraFEST assay grew antigen-specific CD4+ T cells using viral peptide pools. The culture ran for around nine days before CD4+ T cells were isolated. Of the BNT162b2 and mRNA-1273 vaccines, participants received two doses of one or the other. The source material was CD4+ T cells from PBMCs cultured with SARS-CoV-2 spike peptides, sampled after COVID-19 vaccination. These receptors all stem from a human donor who received a COVID-19 vaccine. Some clones in this sample may be carry-over from other donors' samples.

This clone was detected once. The V gene is TRBV10-3, the J gene TRBJ2-1; D may correspond to TRBD1 or TRBD2 (5 bases each). The CDR3 spans 16 residues. Trimming cost V 3 bases and J 0 bases, with 12 bases left between them. Germline lookup yields CDR1 ENHRY and CDR2 SYGVKD. CDR3 DNA: TGTGCCATCAGTGATGGGGCAGGGAGCTCCTACAATGAGCAGTTCTTC. Translation gives CAISDGAGSSYNEQFF.

The chain links TRBV6-2 or TRBV6-3 to TRBJ2-3; D unresolved. The V gene's germline CDR1 is MNHEY and CDR2 SVGEGT. The V and J ends lost 6 bases and 6 bases respectively, with 10 bases between them. The CDR3 totals 12 residues. CDR3 in amino acids: CASSPTEDTQYF. CDR3 coding DNA: TGTGCCAGCAGCCCCACCGAGGATACGCAGTATTTT.

The gene calls are TRBV11-1 and TRBJ1-2; D is uncertain. The CDR3 spans 14 residues. CDR1 and CDR2 (germline): SGHAT, FQDESV (reference sequence). Trimming left V 4 bases short and J 5 bases short, with 14 bases between. CDR3 loop: CASSSRGRLYGYTF. CDR3 in DNA: TGTGCCAGCAGCTCGAGAGGGCGGTTATATGGCTACACCTTC.

This clone has a handful of counts. This chain links TRBV19 with TRBJ1-1, with a tentative D call TRBD1 (6 bases). This CDR3 is 14 amino acids long. The V end lost 4 bases, the J end lost 8 bases, and 17 bases lay between the germline ends. The germline gives CDR1 LNHDA, CDR2 SQIVND (reference sequence). The CDR3 loop is CASSTTRTVKEAFF. In nucleotides, the CDR3 is TGTGCCAGTAGTACAACTCGGACAGTAAAGGAAGCTTTCTTT.

This clone is a singleton in its sample. The chain employs TRBV2 and TRBJ1-1; D is undetermined. Looked up from germline, CDR1 is SNHLY and CDR2 is FYNNEI. There are 11 residues in the CDR3. The V and J ends lost 8 bases and 0 bases respectively, with 4 bases between them. The CDR3 DNA is TGTGCCAGCCGTCTGAACACTGAAGCTTTCTTT. Translation gives CASRLNTEAFF. Based on the CDR3 plus reference TRBV2 and TRBJ1-1, the full variable domain is EPEVTQTPSHQVTQMGQEVILRCVPISNHLYFYWYRQILGQKVEFLVSFYNNEISEKSEIFDDQFSVERPDGSNFTLKIRSTKLEDSAMYFCASRLNTEAFFGQGTRLTVV.

V gene TRBV7-3 combines with J gene TRBJ2-5, with D unresolved. Germline values: CDR1 SGHTA, CDR2 FQGTGA. V lost 6 bases and J lost 5, with 16 bases in between. The CDR3 contains 14 residues. CDR3: CASSDQPGRETQYF. The CDR3 DNA follows: TGTGCCAGCAGTGACCAGCCCGGAAGGGAGACCCAGTACTTC.

This clone was counted between two and nine times. The chain has TRBV11-2 and TRBJ2-3, with 7 nucleotides matching TRBD1. This CDR3 region has 16 residues. The germline V gene has CDR1 SGHAT and CDR2 FQNNGV. J lost 4 bases, V lost 5 bases, and 12 bases had no gene match. The CDR3 DNA follows: TGTGCCAGCAGCCATCGTCAGGGGGTGGGAGCAGATACGCAGTATTTT. As protein: CASSHRQGVGADTQYF.

J is TRBJ2-2 and V is TRBV10-1; 7 nucleotides agree with TRBD2. The J segment lost 6 bases and the V segment lost 0 bases, leaving 4 bases of the junction unmatched. The CDR3 runs to 15 residues. Looked up from germline, CDR1 is WNHNN and CDR2 is SYGVQD (reference sequence). The CDR3 reads CASSESTGGAGELFF. In DNA form, the CDR3 reads TGCGCCAGCAGTGAGTCGACGGGGGGAGCCGGGGAGCTGTTTTTT.

This clone came up once. This chain joins TRBV7-2 and TRBJ2-5; tentatively, D is TRBD1 (5 bases). CDR3 length: 15 residues. V gave up 1 base and J gave up 4 bases, with 13 bases separating them. Germline CDR1 SGHTA, CDR2 FQGNSA. The DNA for the CDR3 is TGTGCCAGCAGCTTAGGGACCGACAGACGAGAGACCCAGTACTTC. Its protein is CASSLGTDRRETQYF.

The CDR3 DNA sequence: TGTGCCAGCAGTCCCGAAAGGGGGACTGAAGCTTTCTTT. This codes for CASSPERGTEAFF. The chain couples TRBV2 to TRBJ1-1; D might be TRBD1 (6 bases). V was clipped by 5 bases and J by 5 bases, with 12 bases between them. There are 13 residues in the CDR3. The germline V gene encodes CDR1 SNHLY and CDR2 FYNNEI.

This clone occurred a few times. The gene calls are TRBV18 and TRBJ1-1; D may be TRBD1 (5 bases). The CDR3 has 15 residues. CDR1 is KGHSH, CDR2 LQKENI, per germline. Trimming took off 3 bases at V and 6 bases at J, with 17 bases between the two ends. CDR3 nucleotides: TGTGCCAGCTCACCCCACCCAGGGCAGTATGCTGAAGCTTTCTTT. Its protein product is CASSPHPGQYAEAFF.

This chain joins TRBV6-6 and TRBJ1-4; no reliable D call. This CDR3 is 14 amino acids long. V was clipped by 0 bases and J by 5 bases, with 7 bases between them. Per germline, CDR1 MNHNY and CDR2 SVGAGI (reference sequence). The CDR3 loop reads CASSYSFGNEKLFF. DNA of the CDR3: TGTGCCAGCAGTTACTCTTTCGGGAATGAAAAACTGTTTTTT.

The rearrangement uses TRBV5-1 and TRBJ1-2; 7 bases map to TRBD1. Germline V gene sequence: CDR1 SGHRS, CDR2 YFSETQ. This CDR3 has 14 residues. The V and J ends lost 3 bases and 5 bases, in that order; junction bases with no gene match: 7. Written as DNA, the CDR3 is TGCGCCAGCAGCTCAGTAACGACAGGGTATGGCTACACCTTC. As protein: CASSSVTTGYGYTF. The variable domain in full, with the rest retrieved from reference TRBV5-1 and TRBJ1-2, is KAGVTQTPRYLIKTRGQQVTLSCSPISGHRSVSWYQQTPGQGLQFLFEYFSETQRNKGNFPGRFSGRQFSNSRSEMNVSTLELGDSALYLCASSSVTTGYGYTFGSGTRLTVV.

The chain recombines TRBV5-5 with TRBJ1-2; D gene unclear. With 2 bases removed from V and 2 bases from J, the gap between germline ends came to 13 bases. Looked up from germline, CDR1 is SGHKS and CDR2 is YYEKEE (reference sequence). The CDR3 contains 15 residues. In nucleotides, the CDR3 is TGTGCCAGCAGCTTCGACCCGCGAGGGAACTATGGCTACACCTTC. Its protein product is CASSFDPRGNYGYTF.

The CDR3 region has the DNA TGCAGCGTTGCGGAGGGCGGGGGGAGGTACGAGCAGTACGTC. This gives the protein CSVAEGGGRYEQYV. The genes are TRBV29-1 and TRBJ2-7, with TRBD2 matching over 8 bases. J was trimmed by 4 bases and V by 4 bases; bases with no gene match: 9. Germline V lookup: CDR1 SQVTM, CDR2 ANQGSEA. The CDR3 is made up of 14 amino acids.

The chain carries TRBV5-1 and TRBJ2-3; 7 bases line up with TRBD2. The CDR3 covers 15 residues. Germline V CDR1 and CDR2: SGHRS, YFSETQ. With V trimmed by 1 base and J by 0 bases, 2 bases remained unmatched. The CDR3 sequence is CASSLSGGSTDTQYF. Here the CDR3 DNA reads TGCGCCAGCAGCTTGTCCGGGGGGAGCACAGATACGCAGTATTTT.

The chain has TRBV5-1 and TRBJ2-3; no clear D. This CDR3 contains 13 residues. Germline CDR1 reads SGHRS; CDR2 reads YFSETQ. V lost 2 bases and J lost 6, with 10 bases in between. The chain's CDR3 is CASSLRLGDTQYF. DNA for the CDR3: TGCGCCAGCAGCTTACGACTCGGGGATACGCAGTATTTT.

J is TRBJ2-6 and V is TRBV4-1; TRBD1 agrees at 9 bases. CDR3 length: 21 residues. Germline-derived CDR1 and CDR2 are MGHRA and YSYEKL. V trimming: 0 bases; J trimming: 2 bases; junction bases outside the gene matches: 14. For the CDR3, the DNA is TGCGCCAGCAGCCAAGATTTTCTTCGGGACAGGGTTCGACCTGGGGCCAACGTCCTGACTTTC. Its translation is CASSQDFLRDRVRPGANVLTF.

This chain connects TRBV7-2 to TRBJ1-1, with no clear D. Germline V gene data show CDR1 as SGHTA and CDR2 as FQGNSA. CDR3 size: 15 residues. Trimming removed 2 bases from V and 1 base from J, with 11 bases in between. Written as DNA, the CDR3 is TGTGCCAGCAGCTTATTGGGTTTCGGGAACACTGAAGCTTTCTTT. Amino acids: CASSLLGFGNTEAFF.